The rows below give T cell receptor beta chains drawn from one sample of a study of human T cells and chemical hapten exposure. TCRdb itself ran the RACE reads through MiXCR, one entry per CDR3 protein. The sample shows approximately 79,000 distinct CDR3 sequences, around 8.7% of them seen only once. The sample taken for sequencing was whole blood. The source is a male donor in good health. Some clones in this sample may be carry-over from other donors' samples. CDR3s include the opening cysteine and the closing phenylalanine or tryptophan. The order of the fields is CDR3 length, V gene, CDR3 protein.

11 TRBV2 CASSVPDTQYF
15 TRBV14 CASSQTWGASYEQYF
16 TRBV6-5 CASSYGSGSDTDTQYF
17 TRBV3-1 CASSLKDASFMTDTQYF
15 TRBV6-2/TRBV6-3 CASSYSGRGDTEAFF
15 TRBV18 CASSLRTGHTDTQYF
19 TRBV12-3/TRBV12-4 CASSLGTGGPFNAKNIQYF
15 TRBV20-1 CSAREALAGENEQFF
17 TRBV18 CASSPPSGGITTGELFF
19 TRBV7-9 CASTQVIVGTGSIEETQYF
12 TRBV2 CASRPVEYGYTF
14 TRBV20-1 CSAAEARVNSPLHF
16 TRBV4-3 CASSQGRDRGDQPQHF
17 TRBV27 CASSHGLAGGGAYEQYF
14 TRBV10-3 CASGAALAKNIQYF
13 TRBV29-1 CSVHQVMNTEAFF
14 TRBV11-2 CASSLPRATYEQYF
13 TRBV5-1 CASGQIDNTEAFF
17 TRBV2 CASSELLAGASTDTQYF
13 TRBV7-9 CASSLGADYGYTF
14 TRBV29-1 CSVGGQSSTDTQYF
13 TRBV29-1 CSVERITTGELFF
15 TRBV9 CASGSGGLYQETQYF
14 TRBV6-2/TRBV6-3 CASSKSDSYNEQFF
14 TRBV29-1 CSVGGQATYNEQFF
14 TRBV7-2 CASSLTGGRQPQHF
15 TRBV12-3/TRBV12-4 CASRSRDSMNNEQFF
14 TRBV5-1 CASSLAVASDEQFF
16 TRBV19 CASSIAGAGSYNEQFF
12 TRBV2 CASEDTNTEAFF
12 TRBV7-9 CASSRGQSEQYF
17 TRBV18 CASSTRIQTTRDTEAFF
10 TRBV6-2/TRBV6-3 CASGWDEQYF
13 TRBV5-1 CASSLGGPYEQYF
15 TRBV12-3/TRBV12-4 CASSTAGGPKNIQYF
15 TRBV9 CASSDDGVIRSPLHF
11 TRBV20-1 CSAAGPYGYTF
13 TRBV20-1 CSAREQGNGELFF
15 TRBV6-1 CASTSEWLMNTEAFF